These 11 T cell receptor beta chains came from one sample sequenced in a study of blood T cells in healthy people across ages. Together with a sample-barcoded 5' primer, a J-beta primer mix was included in a second PCR lasting roughly 6 to 12 cycles. A single record per CDR3 protein comes from TCRdb applying MiXCR to the 5' RACE reads. The sample holds 1.5 million to 1.8 million distinct CDR3 sequences, about 45% seen once. The sample was blood. The receptors were gathered from a woman under 30 in good health.

The V gene is TRBV6-6, the J gene TRBJ2-3, with TRBD1 as a possible D gene (6 bases). The germline V gene has CDR1 MNHNY and CDR2 SVGAGI (reference sequence). The CDR3 extends over 15 amino acids. The V end was cut by 7 bases, the J end by 4 bases, with 18 bases between. Here the CDR3 reads CASTPWAGVADTQYF. The CDR3 DNA sequence: TGTGCCAGCACCCCCTGGGCAGGGGTGGCAGATACGCAGTATTTT.

The rearrangement links TRBV4-3 to TRBJ2-1; D perhaps matches TRBD2 (6 bases). Germline V gene data show CDR1 as LGHNA and CDR2 as YSLEER. V dropped 6 bases and J dropped 7 bases, with 13 bases sitting between them. CDR3 size: 13 residues. In DNA, the CDR3 is TGCGCCAGCAGTTCCATGGAGGGAAATGAGCAGTTCTTC. It translates to CASSSMEGNEQFF.

This clonotype was found a few times. The rearrangement joins TRBV7-9 to TRBJ2-7; TRBD2 might be the D (5 bases). The germline CDR1 and CDR2 sequences are SEHNR and FQNEAQ (reference sequence). V lost 0 bases and J 5 bases, leaving 11 bases between the germline ends. The CDR3 sequence is 14 residues long. The CDR3 spells CASSLARVWNEQYF. CDR3 bases: TGTGCCAGCAGCTTAGCGAGGGTCTGGAACGAGCAGTACTTC.

The chain couples TRBV4-3 to TRBJ2-3; 13 bases agree with TRBD2. Germline CDR1 and CDR2: LGHNA and YSLEER. The J segment lost 6 bases and the V segment lost 7 bases, leaving 10 bases of the junction unmatched. The CDR3 is made up of 16 amino acids. CDR3: CASTPLAGGQRDTQYF. The DNA of the CDR3 is TGCGCCAGCACCCCACTAGCGGGGGGGCAGCGGGATACGCAGTATTTT.

The gene calls are TRBV6-1 and TRBJ2-5; D tentatively fits TRBD1 or TRBD2 (5 bases each). Germline loops: CDR1 MNHNS, CDR2 SASEGT. V was shortened by 2 bases and J by 0 bases, with 13 bases between the two germline ends. This CDR3 contains 16 residues. CDR3 in DNA: TGTGCCAGCAGTGAATCCGGGACGTGGTACCAAGAGACCCAGTACTTC. This codes for CASSESGTWYQETQYF.

The V call is TRBV20-1, the J call TRBJ2-1, with 13 bases matching TRBD2. Germline V gene data show CDR1 as DFQATT and CDR2 as SNEGSKA (reference sequence). The CDR3 has 15 residues. With 2 bases clipped from V and 10 bases from J, the junction kept 8 bases outside the gene matches. CDR3 residues: CSARMGLAGPFEQFF. The CDR3 DNA reads TGCAGTGCTAGAATGGGACTAGCGGGGCCCTTCGAGCAGTTCTTC.

This clonotype was detected a few times. This CDR3 is CASSSLTVFTDTQYF. CDR3 nucleotides: TGTGCCAGCAGCTCCCTTACTGTGTTCACAGATACGCAGTATTTT. The chain carries TRBV11-2 and TRBJ2-3; no clear D. This CDR3 has 15 amino acids. Germline V gene sequence: CDR1 SGHAT, CDR2 FQNNGV. Deletions cut 4 bases from V and 2 bases from J, with 13 bases between.

This clonotype was recorded a few times. The CDR3 DNA reads TGCAGTGCTAATGTCTTGTCCGAGCAGTACTTC. This codes for CSANVLSEQYF. The chain has TRBV20-1 and TRBJ2-7; D call uncertain. The ends were cut back, 4 bases at V and 6 bases at J, with 10 bases in the middle. Germline assignment: CDR1 DFQATT and CDR2 SNEGSKA (reference sequence). The CDR3 has 11 residues.

DNA of the CDR3: TGTGCCAGCAGCTCGGGACTAGCGTCGTCCTACGAGCAGTACTTC. Translating it yields CASSSGLASSYEQYF. V and J are TRBV7-9 and TRBJ2-7, with 10 bases that match TRBD2. Trimming cost V 4 bases and J 1 base; bases outside gene matches: 4. The CDR3 is 15 residues long. Germline CDR1 reads SEHNR; CDR2 reads FQNEAQ (reference sequence). Drawing the rest from reference TRBV7-9 and TRBJ2-7, the complete variable domain is DTGVSQNPRHKITKRGQNVTFRCDPISEHNRLYWYRQTLGQGPEFLTYFQNEAQLEKSRLLSDRFSAERPKGSFSTLEIQRTEQGDSAMYLCASSSGLASSYEQYFGPGTRLTVT.

The rearrangement uses TRBV7-2 and TRBJ1-6; 10 nucleotides match TRBD1. V shed 4 bases, J shed 8 bases, and the junction held 8 bases outside the gene matches. Looked up from germline, CDR1 is SGHTA and CDR2 is FQGNSA. The CDR3 is made up of 16 amino acids. CDR3 sequence: CASSSRRTGGDSPLHF. In DNA, the CDR3 is TGTGCCAGCAGCTCAAGAAGGACAGGGGGAGATTCACCCCTCCACTTT.

The chain recombines TRBV12-3 or TRBV12-4 with TRBJ2-3, with a possible D match to TRBD1 (6 bases). The CDR3 loop spans 14 amino acids. The ends were cut back, 6 bases at V and 7 bases at J, with 17 bases in the middle. As DNA, the CDR3 is TGTGCCAGCAGCTTGGGGGCCACCCCGAATACGCAGTATTTT. This sequence encodes CASSLGATPNTQYF.